One and the same sample provided the 30 T cell receptor beta chains below, sequenced in a study of OX40 agonist ivuxolimab in advanced cancers. Using immunoSEQ multiplex PCR, the repertoire was profiled, and TCRdb retains in-frame clones only, with some absent. Here the sample spans 60,000 to 80,000 clones, 65% to 85% being singletons. The input for sequencing was CD4+ or CD8+ T cells sorted from blood, taken in a trial of the OX40 agonist ivuxolimab. The receptor set was obtained from an adult with an advanced solid tumor such as melanoma, head and neck, liver or kidney cancer.

This clone was observed a few times. The chain uses TRBV19 and TRBJ2-2; 8 bases are shared with TRBD2. Trimming removed 3 bases from V and 5 bases from J; junction bases left unmatched: 5. The CDR3 is 15 amino acids. Germline-derived CDR1 and CDR2 are LNHDA and SQIVND (reference sequence). The CDR3 loop reads CASSIILAGTGELFF. The CDR3 DNA reads as TGTGCCAGTAGTATCATATTAGCGGGGACCGGGGAGCTGTTTTTT.

This clone has only a few counts. The CDR3 loop is CASSLRQSNEKLFF. Here the CDR3 DNA reads TGTGCCAGCAGCTTGAGACAGAGTAATGAAAAACTGTTTTTT. The V call is TRBV13, the J call TRBJ1-4; D might be TRBD1 (5 bases). This CDR3 region has 14 residues. The germline V gene has CDR1 PRHDT and CDR2 FYEKMQ (reference sequence). The ends were cut back, 3 bases at V and 4 bases at J, with 9 bases in the middle.

As to this clone: The DNA is left out, because the CDR3 cannot be placed on it with certainty; the CDR3 is given as TCRdb lists it. This sequence joins TRBV21-1 and TRBJ2-7; the DNA was not compared with TRBD1, the D call given in the table. TRBV21-1 is listed as a pseudogene. The CDR3 adds up to 15 amino acids, both ends counted. The CDR3 sequence: CASSNVGQGANEQYF.

This chain links TRBV20-1 with TRBJ2-7; unclear D gene. V was trimmed by 2 bases and J by 4 bases, leaving 6 bases between them. The germline V gene has CDR1 DFQATT and CDR2 SNEGSKA (reference sequence). There are 11 residues in the CDR3. The CDR3 DNA is TGCAGTGCTAGACTACAGTACGAGCAGTACTTC. Translating it yields CSARLQYEQYF.

This sequence joins TRBV28 and TRBJ2-7, with unresolved D. V was pared by 6 bases and J by 3 bases, with 15 bases between. The CDR3 is 14 residues long. CDR1 and CDR2 from the germline V gene are MDHEN and SYDVKM. CDR3 nucleotides: TGTGCCAGCAGCTTGGTCCAAGAACACTACGAGCAGTACTTC. The encoded protein is CASSLVQEHYEQYF. Based on the CDR3 plus reference TRBV28 and TRBJ2-7, the full variable domain is DVKVTQSSRYLVKRTGEKVFLECVQDMDHENMFWYRQDPGLGLRLIYFSYDVKMKEKGDIPEGYSVSREKKERFSLILESASTNQTSMYLCASSLVQEHYEQYFGPGTRLTVT.

This chain uses TRBV27 with TRBJ1-1, with D possibly matching TRBD1 (6 bases). The CDR3 contains 14 residues. Germline lookup yields CDR1 MNHEY and CDR2 SMNVEV (reference sequence). V lost 4 bases, J lost 1 base, and 10 bases lay in between. This CDR3 is CASSWGGENTEAFF. Written as DNA, the CDR3 is TGTGCCAGCAGTTGGGGGGGCGAGAACACTGAAGCTTTCTTT.

The chain uses TRBV5-4 and TRBJ2-1, with 10 bases lining up with TRBD1. Germline V gives CDR1 SGHNT, CDR2 YYREEE (reference sequence). Trimming at V came to 3 bases and at J to 7 bases, leaving 1 base not matched to a gene. The CDR3 spans 13 residues. Here the CDR3 reads CASSWGQGNEQFF. The CDR3 DNA follows: TGTGCCAGCAGCTGGGGACAGGGGAATGAGCAGTTCTTC.

The chain joins TRBV18 to TRBJ2-7; tentatively, D is TRBD1 (5 bases). The germline V gene encodes CDR1 KGHSH and CDR2 LQKENI. Trimming removed 2 bases at V and 3 bases at J, with 14 bases between. The CDR3 consists of 15 residues. CDR3 in DNA: TGTGCCAGCTCACCAGCGGCAGGGATAAACTACGAGCAGTACTTC. Protein sequence: CASSPAAGINYEQYF.

J is TRBJ1-1 and V is TRBV29-1; D is uncertain. The V end was cut by 3 bases, the J end by 1 base, with 9 bases between. The CDR3 is made up of 13 amino acids. CDR1 is SQVTM and CDR2 is ANQGSEA in the germline V gene. CDR3 DNA sequence: TGCAGCGTTGACAGGAACGGGAACACTGAAGCTTTCTTT. Its translation: CSVDRNGNTEAFF.

The chain is built from TRBV4-3 and TRBJ2-3; D tentatively fits TRBD1 or TRBD2 (5 bases each). CDR3 length: 15 amino acids. V dropped 1 base and J dropped 5 bases, with 13 bases sitting between them. Per germline, CDR1 LGHNA and CDR2 YSLEER. CDR3 amino acids: CASSQGQRALDTQYF. In DNA, the CDR3 is TGCGCCAGCAGCCAAGGACAGAGGGCGTTAGATACGCAGTATTTT.

The chain combines TRBV6-1 with TRBJ1-2; TRBD1 matches at 7 bases. The CDR3 covers 16 residues. Per germline, CDR1 MNHNS and CDR2 SASEGT. J was trimmed by 4 bases and V by 1 base; bases with no gene match: 9. The CDR3 DNA reads as TGTGCCAGCAGTGAAGGCACGACGAGACAGGGCTATGGCTACACCTTC. It encodes CASSEGTTRQGYGYTF.

The chain links TRBV5-1 to TRBJ2-5; TRBD2 agrees at 14 bases. Looked up from germline, CDR1 is SGHRS and CDR2 is YFSETQ. The ends lost 3 bases at V and 0 bases at J; junction bases unmatched: 7. This CDR3 contains 18 residues. The CDR3 reads CASSSRTSGGPYQETQYF. In DNA form, the CDR3 reads TGCGCCAGCAGCTCACGGACTAGCGGGGGGCCGTACCAAGAGACCCAGTACTTC.

The rearrangement uses TRBV5-4 and TRBJ1-1; 9 bases align to TRBD1. The CDR3 length is 15 residues. CDR1 and CDR2 (germline): SGHNT, YYREEE (reference sequence). V lost 4 bases, J lost 1 base, and 5 bases stayed unmatched. In DNA, the CDR3 is TGTGCCAGCAGCCCCGGGACAGGGAGGAACACTGAAGCTTTCTTT. This codes for CASSPGTGRNTEAFF.

The chain employs TRBV6-5 and TRBJ1-1; D gene uncertain. The CDR3 is made up of 12 amino acids. Trimming removed 10 bases from V and 0 bases from J, with 9 bases in between. Germline loops: CDR1 MNHEY, CDR2 SVGAGI. The CDR3 sequence is CANWRLNTEAFF. In DNA, the CDR3 is TGTGCCAACTGGCGGCTGAACACTGAAGCTTTCTTT.

The CDR3 sequence: CASSWNRDRLEAFF. CDR3 in DNA: TGTGCCAGCAGCTGGAACCGGGACAGACTTGAAGCTTTCTTT. The V gene is TRBV7-3, the J gene TRBJ1-1; 7 bases align to TRBD1. The CDR3 has 14 residues. Germline lookup yields CDR1 SGHTA and CDR2 FQGTGA. V gave up 4 bases and J gave up 7 bases; unmatched junction bases: 9.

J is TRBJ1-1 and V is TRBV4-1; D is ambiguous. Deletions cut 0 bases from V and 4 bases from J, with 15 bases between. Germline CDR1 is MGHRA and CDR2 is YSYEKL. This CDR3 has 16 amino acids. The CDR3 spells CASSQDTSRRGTEAFF. The CDR3 DNA reads TGCGCCAGCAGCCAAGATACCTCTAGGCGGGGCACTGAAGCTTTCTTT.

In this sample, this clone turned up once. V is TRBV6-1 and J is TRBJ1-2; TRBD1 matches at 9 bases. The CDR3 has 16 residues. In germline, CDR1 is MNHNS, CDR2 SASEGT. Germline trimming cut 3 bases from V and 0 bases from J; bases unmatched to any gene: 5. The CDR3 sequence: CASSDAGQGTNYGYTF. DNA of the CDR3: TGTGCCAGCAGTGACGCGGGACAGGGCACTAACTATGGCTACACCTTC.

The rearrangement joins TRBV9 to TRBJ1-5, with D perhaps matching TRBD1 (6 bases). Germline CDR1 SGDLS, CDR2 YYNGEE. Trimming took off 0 bases at V and 7 bases at J, with 14 bases between the two ends. This CDR3 is 15 amino acids long. The CDR3: CASSVDPGEGQPQHF. The CDR3 DNA reads as TGTGCCAGCAGCGTAGACCCAGGGGAGGGGCAGCCCCAGCATTTT.

The rearrangement links TRBV20-1 to TRBJ1-6; perhaps TRBD1 as D (6 bases). V was pared by 8 bases and J by 14 bases, with 16 bases between. Germline values: CDR1 DFQATT, CDR2 SNEGSKA (reference sequence). The CDR3 sequence is 11 residues long. The CDR3 is CSSIQGQSLHF. The DNA for the CDR3 is TGCAGTTCGATACAGGGTCAATCCCTCCACTTT.

The chain joins TRBV27 to TRBJ2-1; 14 bases fit TRBD2. Trimming cost V 5 bases and J 4 bases; bases outside gene matches: 10. CDR3 size: 18 residues. In germline, CDR1 is MNHEY, CDR2 SMNVEV (reference sequence). This CDR3 reads CASSTRLAGGPSYNEQFF. CDR3 coding DNA: TGTGCCAGCAGTACCCGACTAGCGGGAGGGCCCTCGTACAATGAGCAGTTCTTC.

This chain joins TRBV7-9 and TRBJ2-7; no reliable D call. CDR1 SEHNR and CDR2 FQNEAQ come from the germline V gene (reference sequence). V lost 2 bases and J 2 bases, leaving 16 bases between the germline ends. CDR3 size: 16 residues. CDR3 protein: CASSLHGGPSTYEQYF. Written as DNA, the CDR3 is TGTGCCAGCAGCTTACACGGTGGGCCTTCTACCTACGAGCAGTACTTC.

The chain combines TRBV9 with TRBJ2-3; 10 bases map to TRBD1. Germline values: CDR1 SGDLS, CDR2 YYNGEE. Unmatched junction bases numbered 10, after V lost 4 bases and J lost 5 bases. There are 16 residues in the CDR3. DNA of the CDR3: TGTGCCAGCAGCCCAAGACAGGGGGCGATCTTAGATACGCAGTATTTT. It codes for CASSPRQGAILDTQYF.

The chain employs TRBV19 and TRBJ1-3; D call uncertain. This CDR3 has 10 residues. V lost 10 bases and J 6 bases, leaving 7 bases between the germline ends. The germline gives CDR1 LNHDA, CDR2 SQIVND (reference sequence). The DNA of the CDR3 is TGTGCCACCTTAGAAAACACCATATATTTT. Translation: CATLENTIYF. Using reference TRBV19 and TRBJ1-3 for the parts outside the CDR3, the full variable domain is DGGITQSPKYLFRKEGQNVTLSCEQNLNHDAMYWYRQDPGQGLRLIYYSQIVNDFQKGDIAEGYSVSREKKESFPLTVTSAQKNPTAFYLCATLENTIYFGEGSWLTVV.

The J gene is TRBJ2-7, the V gene TRBV28; 10 bases agree with TRBD1. CDR3 size: 15 residues. V shed 1 base, J shed 2 bases, and the junction held 2 bases outside the gene matches. CDR1 and CDR2 from the germline V gene are MDHEN and SYDVKM. CDR3 region: CASSLYGQGAYEQYF. CDR3 sequence (DNA): TGTGCCAGCAGTTTATATGGACAGGGGGCCTACGAGCAGTACTTC.

Written as DNA, the CDR3 is TGTGCCAGCAGCTTAGGGTCAGGGACAGGAAATTCACCCCTCCACTTT. Its protein is CASSLGSGTGNSPLHF. The chain joins TRBV7-2 to TRBJ1-6; TRBD1 matches 8 bases. In germline, CDR1 is SGHTA, CDR2 FQGNSA. V lost 1 base and J lost 7; bases outside the gene matches: 6. The CDR3 has 16 amino acids. Full variable domain (outside the CDR3, taken from reference TRBV7-2 and TRBJ1-6): GAGVSQSPSNKVTEKGKDVELRCDPISGHTALYWYRQSLGQGLEFLIYFQGNSAPDKSGLPSDRFSAERTGGSVSTLTIQRTQQEDSAVYLCASSLGSGTGNSPLHFGNGTRLTVT.

CDR3 DNA: TGTGCCAGCTCAGCCGGGACAGGGGGAGAGGGCTACACCTTC. Translation gives CASSAGTGGEGYTF. The rearrangement uses TRBV18 and TRBJ1-2; 11 nucleotides align to TRBD1. The CDR3 runs 14 residues. Germline CDR1 reads KGHSH; CDR2 reads LQKENI. With 5 bases clipped from V and 8 bases from J, the junction kept 7 bases outside the gene matches.

The chain joins TRBV2 to TRBJ2-5, with a weak D call TRBD1 (6 bases). This CDR3 spans 14 amino acids. Trimming cost V 7 bases and J 3 bases, with 15 bases left between them. Germline V lookup: CDR1 SNHLY, CDR2 FYNNEI. The CDR3 DNA follows: TGTGCCAGCAAGGCCAGGGGCTTAGAAGAGACCCAGTACTTC. This gives the protein CASKARGLEETQYF.

The chain employs TRBV6-4 and TRBJ2-7; TRBD1 aligns across 10 bases. The CDR3 contains 17 residues. V dropped 5 bases and J dropped 3; count of bases not matched to a gene: 13. Germline V gene sequence: CDR1 MRHNA, CDR2 SNTAGT. The chain's CDR3 is CASSPLVGTGDFYEQYF. Here the CDR3 DNA reads TGTGCCAGCAGTCCTCTAGTGGGGACAGGGGACTTCTACGAGCAGTACTTC.

This rearrangement joins TRBV11-2 to TRBJ1-5, with 11 bases aligning to TRBD1. J lost 6 bases, V lost 1 base, and 2 bases had no gene match. The CDR3 is 15 residues long. CDR1 SGHAT and CDR2 FQNNGV come from the germline V gene. The CDR3 region is CASSLGTGGSQPQHF. The CDR3 region has the DNA TGTGCCAGCAGCTTAGGGACAGGGGGCTCTCAGCCCCAGCATTTT. Combining the CDR3 with reference TRBV11-2 and TRBJ1-5 gives the whole variable domain EAGVAQSPRYKIIEKRQSVAFWCNPISGHATLYWYQQILGQGPKLLIQFQNNGVVDDSQLPKDRFSAERLKGVDSTLKIQPAKLEDSAVYLCASSLGTGGSQPQHFGDGTRLSIL.

By share, this clone counts as medium-sized. The sample has other DNA sequences that encode this CDR3 too. The gene calls are TRBV2 and TRBJ2-7; unclear D gene. The ends were cut back, 6 bases at V and 3 bases at J, with 3 bases in the middle. This CDR3 comprises 10 residues. CDR1 and CDR2 from the germline V gene are SNHLY and FYNNEI. This chain's CDR3 is CASSDYEQYF. The CDR3 region has the DNA TGTGCCAGCAGCGACTACGAGCAGTACTTC.